The 17 T cell receptor beta chains given below trace back to one sample, sequenced in a study of response to subunit inactivated influenza vaccine. TCRdb reprocessed the RT-PCR reads via MiXCR and lists one record per CDR3 protein. The profile shows hundreds of thousands of distinct CDR3 sequences, less than 15% of them singletons. The sample in question was non-naive T cells sorted from PBMCs, obtained 14 to 15 days before vaccination. Every receptor here comes from a man between 45 and 60 years old who received an inactivated influenza vaccine.

This clonotype was seen only a few times. This chain joins TRBV19 and TRBJ2-5; no definite D call. The CDR3 runs 13 residues. Germline CDR1 and CDR2: LNHDA and SQIVND (reference sequence). V was trimmed by 3 bases and J by 0 bases, leaving 5 bases between them. The CDR3 sequence is CASSIGNQETQYF. CDR3 coding DNA: TGTGCCAGTAGTATCGGCAACCAAGAGACCCAGTACTTC. Variable domain in full (rest from reference TRBV19 and TRBJ2-5): DGGITQSPKYLFRKEGQNVTLSCEQNLNHDAMYWYRQDPGQGLRLIYYSQIVNDFQKGDIAEGYSVSREKKESFPLTVTSAQKNPTAFYLCASSIGNQETQYFGPGTRLLVL.

The chain joins TRBV7-6 to TRBJ2-1; 9 nucleotides match TRBD1. Germline CDR1 and CDR2: SGHVS and FNYEAQ. CDR3 length: 14 amino acids. V lost 5 bases, J lost 9 bases, and 8 bases stayed unmatched. The CDR3 protein is CASSRGQGFVEQFF. CDR3 nucleotide sequence: TGTGCCAGCAGCAGGGGACAGGGTTTCGTTGAGCAGTTCTTC.

This clonotype was counted ten times or more. The rearrangement joins TRBV29-1 to TRBJ2-7, with D unresolved. With 7 bases removed from V and 7 bases from J, the gap between germline ends came to 14 bases. There are 11 residues in the CDR3. Germline assignment: CDR1 SQVTM and CDR2 ANQGSEA. CDR3 sequence (DNA): TGCAGCGGTCAGGTCCTCCAAGAGCAGTACTTC. As protein: CSGQVLQEQYF.

This clonotype was counted many times. The chain has TRBV6-2 or TRBV6-3 and TRBJ1-2; D unresolved. The CDR3 has 13 amino acids. Germline assignment: CDR1 MNHEY and CDR2 SVGEGT. V gave up 6 bases and J gave up 0 bases, with 8 bases separating them. In DNA, the CDR3 is TGTGCCAGCAGCCTCAAAGCTAACTATGGCTACACCTTC. Its protein product is CASSLKANYGYTF.

The genes are TRBV7-2 and TRBJ1-2; D remains ambiguous. V was pared by 5 bases and J by 4 bases, with 20 bases between. Germline V gene data show CDR1 as SGHTA and CDR2 as FQGNSA. The CDR3 covers 16 residues. The CDR3 protein is CASSPNSWAAAYGYTF. The CDR3 DNA reads TGTGCCAGCAGCCCCAACAGCTGGGCAGCCGCCTATGGCTACACCTTC.

This clonotype was picked up a small number of times. The chain combines TRBV5-4 with TRBJ2-1; 15 nucleotides agree with TRBD2. The germline V gene has CDR1 SGHNT and CDR2 YYREEE (reference sequence). The V segment lost 0 bases and the J segment 15 bases; nucleotides outside the gene matches: 4. This CDR3 is 14 amino acids long. CDR3 nucleotides: TGTGCCAGCAGCTTGGGGACTAGCGGGAGGGTTGCGTTCTTC. Amino acid sequence: CASSLGTSGRVAFF.

CDR3 amino acids: CASRDTGVALNEQFF. For the CDR3, the DNA is TGCGCCAGCAGAGACACAGGGGTGGCGTTGAATGAGCAGTTCTTC. The chain couples TRBV5-1 to TRBJ2-1; 7 nucleotides line up with TRBD1. V shed 5 bases and J 7 bases; nucleotides not matched to a gene: 12. This CDR3 is 15 amino acids long. CDR1 is SGHRS and CDR2 is YFSETQ in the germline V gene.

The chain is built from TRBV7-2 and TRBJ2-1, with 8 bases identical to TRBD2. Germline CDR1 SGHTA, CDR2 FQGNSA. V lost 10 bases and J lost 1; bases outside the gene matches: 6. This CDR3 comprises 14 residues. The CDR3 bases are TGTGCCACGGGACTAGGCGGGTCCTACAATGAGCAGTTCTTC. Translating it yields CATGLGGSYNEQFF. The whole variable domain, remainder taken from reference TRBV7-2 and TRBJ2-1, is GAGVSQSPSNKVTEKGKDVELRCDPISGHTALYWYRQSLGQGLEFLIYFQGNSAPDKSGLPSDRFSAERTGGSVSTLTIQRTQQEDSAVYLCATGLGGSYNEQFFGPGTRLTVL.

The chain links TRBV5-6 to TRBJ2-7; D is unresolved. This CDR3 comprises 14 residues. Trimming left V 2 bases short and J 1 base short, with 10 bases between. Germline assignment: CDR1 SGHDT and CDR2 YYEEEE. The CDR3 nucleotides read TGTGCCAGCAGCTTCAAAACAGCTTCCTACGAGCAGTACTTC. This translates into CASSFKTASYEQYF.

In regard to this clonotype: This may be a read error: a much more frequent sequence differs by one nucleotide. The genes are TRBV15 and TRBJ2-3; D remains unclear. This CDR3 is built from 11 residues. Trimming removed 8 bases at V and 1 base at J, with 4 bases between. Germline-derived CDR1 and CDR2 are LNHNV and YYDKDF (reference sequence). The DNA for the CDR3 is TGTGCCACCCAGGGCACAGATACGCAGTATTTT. Translation: CATQGTDTQYF.

This clonotype was observed at least ten times. The rearrangement links TRBV5-1 to TRBJ1-2, with no clear D. V was trimmed by 1 base and J by 8 bases, leaving 15 bases between them. This CDR3 has 14 residues. The germline CDR1 and CDR2 sequences are SGHRS and YFSETQ. For the CDR3, the DNA is TGCGCCAGCAGCTTGATTAGCGGGGTTGACGGCTACACCTTC. Its translation: CASSLISGVDGYTF.

The V call is TRBV27, the J call TRBJ1-1; no definite D call. Germline-derived CDR1 and CDR2 are MNHEY and SMNVEV (reference sequence). The CDR3 length is 11 residues. Trimming took 11 bases from V and 5 from J, leaving 12 bases between them. The chain's CDR3 is CASAGWTEAFF. CDR3 DNA: TGTGCCTCGGCGGGATGGACTGAAGCTTTCTTT.

This clonotype was seen ten or more times. This chain connects TRBV12-3 or TRBV12-4 to TRBJ1-2; D is ambiguous. There are 13 residues in the CDR3. The V and J ends lost 3 bases and 10 bases respectively, with 15 bases between them. The CDR3 sequence: CASSFLAGKNYTF. The CDR3 DNA is TGTGCCAGCAGTTTTCTGGCAGGAAAAAACTACACCTTC.

V usage is TRBV4-1 and J usage is TRBJ2-1, with 7 bases identical to TRBD2. CDR1 and CDR2 from the germline V gene are MGHRA and YSYEKL. The CDR3 contains 17 residues. Unmatched junction bases numbered 13, after V lost 2 bases and J lost 6 bases. The CDR3 coding sequence is TGCGCCAGCAGCCAACAGGTTTGGGAGCGGGGATCCAATGAGCAGTTCTTC. Its protein is CASSQQVWERGSNEQFF.

This clonotype was detected ten times or more. The chain employs TRBV5-1 and TRBJ2-1; a weak D match, TRBD2 (5 bases). V gave up 1 base and J gave up 4 bases, with 12 bases separating them. Germline values: CDR1 SGHRS, CDR2 YFSETQ. The CDR3 is 15 amino acids. This CDR3 is CASSLPGAGYNEQFF. Written as DNA, the CDR3 is TGCGCCAGCAGCTTGCCGGGCGCGGGTTACAATGAGCAGTTCTTC. Full variable domain (missing parts from reference TRBV5-1 and TRBJ2-1): KAGVTQTPRYLIKTRGQQVTLSCSPISGHRSVSWYQQTPGQGLQFLFEYFSETQRNKGNFPGRFSGRQFSNSRSEMNVSTLELGDSALYLCASSLPGAGYNEQFFGPGTRLTVL.

CDR3 loop: CSARDRVVASYEQYF. The DNA of the CDR3 is TGCAGTGCTAGAGATCGGGTAGTGGCGTCCTACGAGCAGTACTTC. This chain joins TRBV20-1 and TRBJ2-7, with D uncertain. Germline-derived CDR1 and CDR2 are DFQATT and SNEGSKA (reference sequence). The V gene lost 0 bases and the J gene lost 1 base, with 13 bases spanning the gap. The CDR3 is 15 amino acids.

The genes are TRBV19 and TRBJ1-4; D gene uncertain. The CDR3 consists of 14 residues. CDR1 and CDR2 from the germline V gene are LNHDA and SQIVND (reference sequence). Trimming cost V 3 bases and J 0 bases, with 5 bases left between them. The CDR3 protein is CASSIWATNEKLFF. DNA of the CDR3: TGTGCCAGTAGTATTTGGGCAACTAATGAAAAACTGTTTTTT.